The T cell receptor beta chain under discussion was sequenced for a study of identical twins. CDR3 size: 16 residues. With 2 bases removed from V and 0 bases from J, the gap between germline ends came to 11 bases. Germline V gene data show CDR1 as MNHEY and CDR2 as SVGAGI. TCRdb reprocessed the 5' RACE reads via MiXCR and lists one record per CDR3 protein. The sample shows 1.5 million to 2 million distinct CDR3 sequences, under 35% of them seen only once. Source material: cord blood. This chain connects TRBV6-5 to TRBJ2-4; no clear D. This TCR was sampled from a newborn girl in good health. The CDR3 sequence: CASSYLQSGAKNIQYF. The CDR3 DNA sequence: TGTGCCAGCAGTTACCTCCAGTCCGGAGCCAAAAACATTCAGTACTTC.